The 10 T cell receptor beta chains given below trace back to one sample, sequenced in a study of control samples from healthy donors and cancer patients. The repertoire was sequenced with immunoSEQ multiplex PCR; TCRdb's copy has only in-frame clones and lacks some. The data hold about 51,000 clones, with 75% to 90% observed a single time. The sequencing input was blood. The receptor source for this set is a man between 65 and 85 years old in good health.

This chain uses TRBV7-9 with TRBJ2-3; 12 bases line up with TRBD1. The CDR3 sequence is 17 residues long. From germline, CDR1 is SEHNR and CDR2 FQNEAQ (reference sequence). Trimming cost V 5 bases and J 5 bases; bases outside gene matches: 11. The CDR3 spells CASSLNLWDRGRDTQYF. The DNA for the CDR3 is TGTGCCAGCAGCCTTAACCTCTGGGACAGGGGGCGAGATACGCAGTATTTT.

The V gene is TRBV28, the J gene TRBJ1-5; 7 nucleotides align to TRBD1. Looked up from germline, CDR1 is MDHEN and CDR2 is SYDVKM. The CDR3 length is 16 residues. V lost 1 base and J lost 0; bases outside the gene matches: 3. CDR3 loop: CASSLFAGGSNQPQHF. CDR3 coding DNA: TGTGCCAGCAGTTTATTCGCAGGGGGTAGCAATCAGCCCCAGCATTTT.

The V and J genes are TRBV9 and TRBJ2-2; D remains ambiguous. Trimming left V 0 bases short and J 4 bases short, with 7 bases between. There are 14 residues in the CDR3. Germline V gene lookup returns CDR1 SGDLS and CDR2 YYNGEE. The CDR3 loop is CASSVGWSTGELFF. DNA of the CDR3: TGTGCCAGCAGCGTAGGATGGAGCACCGGGGAGCTGTTTTTT.

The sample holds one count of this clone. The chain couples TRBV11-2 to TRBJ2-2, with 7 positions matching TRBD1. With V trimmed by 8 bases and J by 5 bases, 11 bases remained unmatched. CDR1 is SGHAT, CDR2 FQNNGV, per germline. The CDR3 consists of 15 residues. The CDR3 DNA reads TGTGCCAGCCTACAGGGGATAATGAGTACCGGGGAGCTGTTTTTT. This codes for CASLQGIMSTGELFF.

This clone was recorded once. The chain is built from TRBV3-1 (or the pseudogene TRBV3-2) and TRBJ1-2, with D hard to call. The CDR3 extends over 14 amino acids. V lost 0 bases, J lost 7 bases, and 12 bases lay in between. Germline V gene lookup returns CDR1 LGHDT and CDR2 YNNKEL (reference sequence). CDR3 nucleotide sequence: TGTGCCAGCAGCCAAGAGATGCGGGGAACTGGCTACACCTTC. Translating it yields CASSQEMRGTGYTF.

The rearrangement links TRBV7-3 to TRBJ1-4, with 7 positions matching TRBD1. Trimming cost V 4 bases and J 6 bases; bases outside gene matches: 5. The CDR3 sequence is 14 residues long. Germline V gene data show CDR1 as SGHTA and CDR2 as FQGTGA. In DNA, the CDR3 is TGTGCCAGCAGCTCAGAGGGGGCCGATGAAAAACTGTTTTTT. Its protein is CASSSEGADEKLFF.

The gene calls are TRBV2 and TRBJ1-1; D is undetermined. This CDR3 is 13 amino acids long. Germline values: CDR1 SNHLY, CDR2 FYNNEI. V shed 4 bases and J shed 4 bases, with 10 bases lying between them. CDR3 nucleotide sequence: TGTGCCAGCAGTGTCGGGAGAATCACTGAAGCTTTCTTT. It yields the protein CASSVGRITEAFF.

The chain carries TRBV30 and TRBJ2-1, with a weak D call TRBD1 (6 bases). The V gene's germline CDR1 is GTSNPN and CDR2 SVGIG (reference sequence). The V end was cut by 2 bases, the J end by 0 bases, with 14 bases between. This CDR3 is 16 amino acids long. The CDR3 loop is CAWSRSGDPSYNEQFF. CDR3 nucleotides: TGTGCCTGGAGTAGATCAGGGGATCCCTCCTACAATGAGCAGTTCTTC.

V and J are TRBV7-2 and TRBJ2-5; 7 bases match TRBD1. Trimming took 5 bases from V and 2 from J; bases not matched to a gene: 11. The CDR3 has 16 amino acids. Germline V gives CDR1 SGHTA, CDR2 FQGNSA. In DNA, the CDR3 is TGTGCCAGCAGCCCCCAATCCTCGACAGGGCAAGAGACCCAGTACTTC. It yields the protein CASSPQSSTGQETQYF.

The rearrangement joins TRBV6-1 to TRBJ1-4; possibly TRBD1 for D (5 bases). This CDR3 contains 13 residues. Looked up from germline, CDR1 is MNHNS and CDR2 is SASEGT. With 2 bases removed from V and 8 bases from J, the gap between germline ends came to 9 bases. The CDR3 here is CASSEQGREKLFF. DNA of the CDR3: TGTGCCAGCAGTGAACAGGGACGAGAAAAACTGTTTTTT.